Listed here are 14 T cell receptor beta chains from one sample, sequenced in a study of T-cell reconstitution after alpha-beta-depleted transplantation in children. Unique molecular identifiers were used to barcode this TCRbeta library. TCRdb reprocessed the PCR reads via MiXCR and lists one record per CDR3 protein. This sample carries about 440,000 distinct CDR3 sequences, approximately 42% of them seen once, and the ten largest clones take under 35%. This material consisted of PBMCs, taken before TCRalphabeta/CD19-depleted stem cell transplant. The receptors come from a girl aged 2 to 9 with aplastic anemia, due to receive a stem cell transplant.

J is TRBJ2-1 and V is TRBV7-6; a possible D gene is TRBD1 (6 bases). The CDR3 has 12 amino acids. V was clipped by 6 bases and J by 10 bases, with 13 bases between them. Germline CDR1 is SGHVS and CDR2 is FNYEAQ. CDR3 in amino acids: CASSHKRGEQFF. CDR3 nucleotide sequence: TGTGCCAGCAGTCATAAAAGGGGGGAGCAGTTCTTC. Full variable domain (rest looked up from reference TRBV7-6 and TRBJ2-1): GAGVSQSPRYKVTKRGQDVALRCDPISGHVSLYWYRQALGQGPEFLTYFNYEAQQDKSGLPNDRFSAERPEGSISTLTIQRTEQRDSAMYRCASSHKRGEQFFGPGTRLTVL.

This clonotype appeared a few times. The chain recombines TRBV20-1 with TRBJ2-3; unclear D gene. With 4 bases removed from V and 0 bases from J, the gap between germline ends came to 14 bases. The CDR3 covers 15 residues. Germline V gene sequence: CDR1 DFQATT, CDR2 SNEGSKA (reference sequence). The CDR3 DNA reads TGCAGTGCTAAGGCCACCCATATCAGCACAGATACGCAGTATTTT. Its translation is CSAKATHISTDTQYF.

The gene calls are TRBV6-1 and TRBJ2-2; no reliable D call. V was cut by 7 bases and J by 6 bases, with 12 bases left in between. This CDR3 spans 13 amino acids. Germline-derived CDR1 and CDR2 are MNHNS and SASEGT. As DNA, the CDR3 is TGTGCCAGCACGAGGTCAGGTTCCGGGGAGCTGTTTTTT. Encoded protein: CASTRSGSGELFF.

There are many counts of this clonotype. The CDR3: CASSPWGADNEQFF. The CDR3 bases are TGTGCCAGCAGTCCATGGGGGGCGGACAATGAGCAGTTCTTC. The V call is TRBV12-3 or TRBV12-4, the J call TRBJ2-1, with D possibly called TRBD1 or TRBD2 (6 bases each). This CDR3 has 14 residues. Trimming removed 5 bases from V and 5 bases from J, with 13 bases in between.

The chain joins TRBV9 to TRBJ2-1; the match to TRBD2 covers 10 bases. The germline V gene encodes CDR1 SGDLS and CDR2 YYNGEE. Germline trimming cut 4 bases from V and 2 bases from J; bases unmatched to any gene: 12. The CDR3 is 18 amino acids. The CDR3 nucleotides are TGTGCCAGCAGCTTTGGTGGTAGCGGGAGGAGGCCCTACAATGAGCAGTTCTTC. Translating it yields CASSFGGSGRRPYNEQFF.

This clonotype has ten or more counts. The chain recombines TRBV7-8 with TRBJ2-3; 12 nucleotides line up with TRBD2. The V segment lost 2 bases and the J segment 2 bases; nucleotides outside the gene matches: 5. The CDR3 is 17 amino acids. Per the germline V gene, CDR1 is SGHVS and CDR2 is FQNEAQ. The CDR3 DNA follows: TGTGCCAGCAGCTTATGGACTAGCGGGACGACCACAGATACGCAGTATTTT. This sequence encodes CASSLWTSGTTTDTQYF.

This clonotype showed up many times. The rearrangement joins TRBV20-1 to TRBJ1-1; the D is unclear. V lost 5 bases to trimming and J lost 0 bases, with 10 bases between them. The CDR3 sequence is 13 residues long. CDR1 is DFQATT and CDR2 is SNEGSKA in the germline V gene (reference sequence). CDR3 nucleotides: TGCAGTGCTCTTCTAAGGATGAACACTGAAGCTTTCTTT. Its protein is CSALLRMNTEAFF.

This clonotype was found many times. The chain employs TRBV7-2 and TRBJ2-7, with D tentatively TRBD1 (5 bases). The V end was cut by 2 bases, the J end by 1 base, with 6 bases between. Germline CDR1 reads SGHTA; CDR2 reads FQGNSA. The CDR3 loop spans 13 amino acids. The DNA for the CDR3 is TGTGCCAGCAGCTTAAGACAGTCCTACGAGCAGTACTTC. It encodes CASSLRQSYEQYF.

The chain uses TRBV28 and TRBJ2-5; D is uncertain. V was cut by 7 bases and J by 5 bases, with 14 bases left in between. Germline CDR1 is MDHEN and CDR2 is SYDVKM. This CDR3 is 13 amino acids long. The CDR3 region has the DNA TGTGCCAGCACCACTTTTGGAAGGGAGACCCAGTACTTC. This codes for CASTTFGRETQYF.

Many counts were recorded for this clonotype. The gene calls are TRBV28 and TRBJ1-4; D possibly corresponds to TRBD1 (5 bases). Deletions cut 3 bases from V and 11 bases from J, with 10 bases between. There are 12 residues in the CDR3. Germline CDR1 and CDR2: MDHEN and SYDVKM. In DNA, the CDR3 is TGTGCCAGCAGTTTTTACGGGGGGAAACTGTTTTTT. The encoded protein is CASSFYGGKLFF.

This clonotype was observed at least ten times. The chain carries TRBV6-1 and TRBJ2-1, with 13 nucleotides matching TRBD2. V lost 9 bases and J lost 7; bases outside the gene matches: 3. This CDR3 region has 13 residues. The germline CDR1 and CDR2 sequences are MNHNS and SASEGT. The CDR3 sequence is CASRTSGSNEQFF. In DNA, the CDR3 is TGTGCCAGTCGGACTAGCGGGAGTAATGAGCAGTTCTTC.

There are a few counts of this clonotype. The chain couples TRBV27 to TRBJ2-1, with D possibly TRBD2 on 6 matching bases. The V gene's germline CDR1 is MNHEY and CDR2 SMNVEV (reference sequence). Trimming took off 2 bases at V and 11 bases at J, with 19 bases between the two ends. CDR3 length: 15 amino acids. The CDR3 sequence: CASSLRSVLAGQQFF. The DNA for the CDR3 is TGTGCCAGCAGTTTACGGAGCGTCCTCGCGGGGCAGCAGTTCTTC.

This clonotype was counted at least ten times. The V gene is TRBV20-1, the J gene TRBJ2-5, with a weak D call TRBD2 (5 bases). Germline values: CDR1 DFQATT, CDR2 SNEGSKA (reference sequence). The CDR3 totals 11 residues. The ends were cut back, 6 bases at V and 5 bases at J, with 10 bases in the middle. CDR3 coding DNA: TGCAGTGCCCAGACGGGGGAGACCCAGTACTTC. It encodes CSAQTGETQYF.

This clonotype was picked up many times. The CDR3 is CASSRTGGKVSDTQYF. CDR3 DNA sequence: TGCGCCAGCAGCCGGACGGGGGGCAAGGTCTCAGATACGCAGTATTTT. The rearrangement joins TRBV5-1 to TRBJ2-3; D perhaps matches TRBD2 (7 bases). V was trimmed by 4 bases and J by 4 bases, leaving 19 bases between them. The germline V gene has CDR1 SGHRS and CDR2 YFSETQ. The CDR3 runs to 16 residues.